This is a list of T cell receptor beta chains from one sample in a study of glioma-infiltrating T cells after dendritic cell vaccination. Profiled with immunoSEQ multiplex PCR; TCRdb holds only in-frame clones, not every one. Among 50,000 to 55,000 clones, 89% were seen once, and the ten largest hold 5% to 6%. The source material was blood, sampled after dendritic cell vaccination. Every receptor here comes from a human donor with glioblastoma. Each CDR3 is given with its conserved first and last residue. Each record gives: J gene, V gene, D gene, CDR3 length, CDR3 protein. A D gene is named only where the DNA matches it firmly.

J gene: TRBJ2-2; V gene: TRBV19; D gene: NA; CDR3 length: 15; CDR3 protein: CASSIGQAPTGELFF
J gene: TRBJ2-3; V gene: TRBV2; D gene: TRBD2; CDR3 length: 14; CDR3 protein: CASEWAGGADTQYF
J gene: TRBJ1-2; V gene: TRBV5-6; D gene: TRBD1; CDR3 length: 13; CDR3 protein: CASSQDRVDGYTF
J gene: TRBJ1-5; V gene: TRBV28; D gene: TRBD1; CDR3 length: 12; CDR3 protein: CASRAWDRTQHF
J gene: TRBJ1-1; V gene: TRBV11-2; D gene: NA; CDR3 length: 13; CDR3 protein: CASSLVIADEAFF
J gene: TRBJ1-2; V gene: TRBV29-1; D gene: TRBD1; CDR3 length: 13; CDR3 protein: CSVTRQGNYGYTF
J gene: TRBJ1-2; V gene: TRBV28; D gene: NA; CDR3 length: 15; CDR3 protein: CASSAPVTANYGYTF
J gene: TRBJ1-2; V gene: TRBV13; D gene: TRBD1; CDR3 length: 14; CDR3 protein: CASGPGTGLFGYTF
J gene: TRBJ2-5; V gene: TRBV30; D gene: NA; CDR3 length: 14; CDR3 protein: CAWSATERLTTQYF
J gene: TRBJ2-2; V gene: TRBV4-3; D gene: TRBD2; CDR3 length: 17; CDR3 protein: CASSPGLAGVKAGELFF
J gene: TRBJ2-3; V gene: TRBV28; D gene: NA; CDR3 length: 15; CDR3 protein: CASRNTGRNTDTQYF
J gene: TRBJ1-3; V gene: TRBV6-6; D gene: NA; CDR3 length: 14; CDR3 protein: CASSLDGFGNTIYF
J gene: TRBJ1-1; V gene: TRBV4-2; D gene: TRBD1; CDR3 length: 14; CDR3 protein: CASSQDRESTEAFF
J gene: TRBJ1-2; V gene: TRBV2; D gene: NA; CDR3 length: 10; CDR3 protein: CASRDYGYTF
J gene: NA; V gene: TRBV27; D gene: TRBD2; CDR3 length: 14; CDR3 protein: CASSPKRGPYEQYF
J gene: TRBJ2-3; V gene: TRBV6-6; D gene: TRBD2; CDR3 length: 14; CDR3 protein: CASLFSGSADTQYF
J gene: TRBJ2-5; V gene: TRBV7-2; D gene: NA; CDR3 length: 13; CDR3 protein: CASAPRSQETQYF
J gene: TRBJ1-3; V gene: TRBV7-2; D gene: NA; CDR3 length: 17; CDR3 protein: CASSYGSQGDSGNTIYF
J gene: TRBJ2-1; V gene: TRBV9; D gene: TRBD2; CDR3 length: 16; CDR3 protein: CASSAPTSGSYNEQFF
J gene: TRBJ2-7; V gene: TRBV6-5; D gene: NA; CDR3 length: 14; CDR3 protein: CASNQQKNPREQYF
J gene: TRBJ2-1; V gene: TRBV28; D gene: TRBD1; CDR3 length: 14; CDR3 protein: CASGTGGRYNEQFF
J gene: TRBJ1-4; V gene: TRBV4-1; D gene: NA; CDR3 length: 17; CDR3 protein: CASSQEGAGATNEKLFF
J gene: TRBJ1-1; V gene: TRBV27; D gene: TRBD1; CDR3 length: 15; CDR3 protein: CASSIPGTENTEAFF
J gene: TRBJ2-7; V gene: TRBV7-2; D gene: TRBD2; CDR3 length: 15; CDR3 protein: CASSLSAGGPYEQYF